The source of this TCR beta chain is a study of shared clonotypes between healthy human individuals. At the level of the study: CD4 naive cells filled three plates per donor, CD4 memory three, CD8 naive two and CD8 memory one.

Study-level results: All-four-donor shared clonotypes had higher generation probabilities than non-shared clonotypes did. As a rule, naive subsets had a larger estimated richness than memory subsets. The authors sampled blood alone, and tissue repertoires likely differ.

As for this clone: What it binds is not known.

Trimming took 4 bases from V and 6 from J; bases not matched to a gene: 7. Germline V CDR1 and CDR2: MNHNS, SASEGT. This CDR3 has 15 residues. The repertoire was sequenced with immunoSEQ multiplex PCR; TCRdb's copy has only in-frame clones and lacks some. The data hold more than 2 million clones, with under 97% observed a single time. V gene TRBV6-1 combines with J gene TRBJ2-2; 8 positions match TRBD2. Material for sequencing was naive CD4+ T cells sorted from blood. The subset: CD45RA+ positively selected. This TCR was recovered from a man aged 18 to 29 in good health. CDR3 residues: CASSGSGGVSGELFF. The CDR3 DNA sequence: TGTGCCAGCAGTGGATCCGGGGGGGTTTCCGGGGAGCTGTTTTTT.